The rows below give T cell receptor beta chains drawn from one sample of a study of Tregs in tolerant kidney transplant recipients. The data were produced by immunoSEQ multiplex PCR, yet TCRdb's version contains in-frame clones alone and is incomplete. The sample has 75,000 to 100,000 clones, around nine tenths seen once. Specimen: CD8+ T cells from blood. These receptors all stem from a human donor in good health. Both conserved end residues are part of each CDR3. A D gene is named only where the DNA matches it firmly. The listing skips clone size in some rows; elsewhere it reads once, few, many or a size class.

CDR3 length	V gene	clone size	D gene	J gene	CDR3 protein	CDR3 DNA
13	TRBV27	.	.	TRBJ1-1	CASRLTANTEAFF	TGTGCCAGCAGGCTGACAGCGAACACTGAAGCTTTCTTT
13	TRBV15	.	.	TRBJ1-6	CATEEVYNSPLHF	TGTGCCACCGAGGAGGTTTATAATTCACCCCTCCACTTT
17	TRBV5-8	.	.	TRBJ2-3	CASSLKGVASDTDTQYF	TGTGCCAGCAGCTTGAAGGGGGTCGCCTCGGACACAGATACGCAGTATTTT
15	TRBV7-3	.	TRBD1	TRBJ2-7	CASSPLQGAAYEQYF	TGTGCCAGCAGCCCCTTGCAGGGGGCCGCCTACGAGCAGTACTTC
16	TRBV19	.	.	TRBJ2-2	CASSIRGQKTTGELFF	TGTGCCAGTAGTATTAGAGGACAGAAAACGACCGGGGAGCTGTTTTTT
17	TRBV7-9	.	TRBD2	TRBJ2-2	CASSSPLAGAGTGELFF	TGTGCCAGCAGCTCCCCTCTAGCGGGGGCTGGGACCGGGGAGCTGTTTTTT
9	TRBV5-5	.	.	TRBJ1-1	CASRYEAFF	TGTGCCAGCAGGTATGAAGCTTTCTTT
12	TRBV2	.	.	TRBJ1-2	CALKTAIYGYTF	TGTGCCCTTAAGACGGCGATATATGGCTACACCTTC
15	TRBV7-6	.	.	TRBJ1-2	CASSLEAMGGYGYTF	TGTGCCAGCAGCTTAGAGGCGATGGGGGGCTATGGCTACACCTTC
14	TRBV9	.	.	TRBJ1-1	CASSVDGGNTEAFF	TGTGCCAGCAGCGTAGATGGTGGCAACACTGAAGCTTTCTTT
16	TRBV27	.	TRBD2	TRBJ2-1	CASSDGPGLATYEQFF	TGTGCCAGCAGCGACGGACCGGGACTAGCGACATATGAGCAGTTCTTC
13	TRBV27	.	.	TRBJ1-2	CASRDSSFYGYTF	TGTGCCAGCAGGGACAGTTCCTTCTATGGCTACACCTTC
14	TRBV7-9	.	.	TRBJ2-1	CASSLTLIGSEQFF	TGTGCCAGCAGCTTGACCTTGATCGGCAGTGAGCAGTTCTTC
16	TRBV2	.	TRBD1	TRBJ2-7	CASSGSWGQGLSEQYF	TGTGCCAGCAGTGGAAGTTGGGGACAGGGGCTATCCGAGCAGTACTTC
14	TRBV5-1	once	.	TRBJ2-7	CASSVRDSSYEQYF	TGCGCCAGCAGCGTGCGGGACAGCTCCTACGAGCAGTACTTC
16	TRBV7-9	medium-sized	TRBD2	TRBJ2-7	CASSSRAGVRLLEQYF	TGTGCCAGCAGTTCTAGAGCGGGAGTGAGATTATTGGAGCAGTACTTC
15	TRBV7-2	.	.	TRBJ2-3	CASSLIGAFTDTQYF	TGTGCCAGCAGCTTAATCGGGGCTTTCACAGATACGCAGTATTTT
15	TRBV7-8	.	TRBD2	TRBJ2-5	CASSLYVTSGETQYF	TGTGCCAGCAGCTTATACGTAACTAGCGGAGAGACCCAGTACTTC
17	TRBV15	.	TRBD1	TRBJ1-5	CATSRDRGPTGNQPQHF	TGTGCCACCAGCAGAGATAGGGGGCCTACGGGCAATCAGCCCCAGCATTTT
14	TRBV7-2	.	.	TRBJ2-7	CASSLGQGLYEQYF	TGTGCCAGCAGCCTGGGGCAGGGACTCTACGAGCAGTACTTC
14	TRBV6-1	.	.	TRBJ2-7	CASSEAAGSYEQYF	TGTGCCAGCAGTGAAGCGGCAGGCTCCTACGAGCAGTACTTC
14	TRBV11-2	.	.	TRBJ1-2	CASSFGSMIYGYTF	TGTGCCAGCAGCTTCGGATCGATGATATATGGCTACACCTTC
14	TRBV19	.	.	TRBJ2-2	CASTPLGQTGELFF	TGTGCCAGTACCCCATTGGGGCAAACCGGGGAGCTGTTTTTT
13	TRBV10-2	.	.	TRBJ1-1	CASTEGKTVTAFF	TGCGCCAGCACCGAAGGGAAGACGGTCACGGCTTTCTTT
16	TRBV19	.	.	TRBJ1-5	CASSILAPVEDQPQHF	TGTGCCAGTAGTATATTGGCGCCAGTAGAGGATCAGCCCCAGCATTTT
15	TRBV7-3	few	.	TRBJ2-7	CASSPHEGGPYEQYF	TGTGCCAGCAGCCCCCACGAGGGGGGCCCCTACGAGCAGTACTTC
12	TRBV27	.	.	TRBJ2-7	CASSPTGNEQYF	TGTGCCAGCAGTCCCACCGGGAACGAGCAGTACTTC
14	TRBV6-6	once	TRBD1	TRBJ1-2	CASSPGQGAGGYTF	TGTGCCAGCAGCCCAGGCCAGGGGGCGGGAGGCTACACCTTC
12	TRBV9	.	TRBD1	TRBJ1-2	CASTGGYYGYTF	TGTGCCAGTACAGGGGGTTACTATGGCTACACCTTC
14	TRBV6-1	.	.	TRBJ1-2	CASSEENIWYGYTF	TGTGCCAGCAGTGAAGAGAATATTTGGTATGGCTACACCTTC
14	TRBV5-8	.	TRBD2	TRBJ2-3	CASSLTSEADTQYF	TGTGCCAGCAGCCTGACTAGCGAGGCAGATACGCAGTATTTT
15	TRBV27	.	.	TRBJ2-3	CASSFQGRPTDTQYF	TGTGCCAGCAGTTTTCAGGGGAGACCCACAGATACGCAGTATTTT
17	TRBV4-1	.	.	TRBJ1-2	CASSQDLSPGAEYGYTF	TGCGCCAGCAGCCAAGATTTGTCCCCAGGGGCAGAGTATGGCTACACCTTC
16	TRBV7-8	once	TRBD1	TRBJ2-7	CASSSNRGLERGEQYF	TGTGCCAGCAGCTCAAACAGGGGGCTTGAACGAGGCGAGCAGTACTTC
15	TRBV19	.	.	TRBJ2-7	CASSISPASTYEQYF	TGTGCCAGTAGTATAAGTCCAGCCAGCACCTACGAGCAGTACTTC
14	TRBV6-6	.	.	TRBJ2-7	CASSPLSHSYEQYF	TGTGCCAGCAGCCCTCTTTCCCACTCCTACGAGCAGTACTTC
13	TRBV27	few	TRBD1	TRBJ2-1	CASSRGQYNEQFF	TGTGCCAGCAGTAGGGGACAGTACAATGAGCAGTTCTTC
15	TRBV30	once	TRBD1	TRBJ1-6	CAWSPRDRGNSPLHF	TGTGCCTGGAGTCCCCGGGACAGGGGTAATTCACCCCTCCACTTT
13	TRBV5-8	.	.	TRBJ1-2	CASISPEDYGYTF	TGTGCCAGCATCTCCCCTGAGGACTATGGCTACACCTTC
16	TRBV4-1	.	TRBD1	TRBJ1-1	CASSQGQGARNTEAFF	TGCGCCAGCAGCCAAGGCCAGGGGGCAAGAAACACTGAAGCTTTCTTT
15	TRBV2	.	TRBD1	TRBJ2-5	CASSDSGGGQETQYF	TGTGCCAGCAGTGATTCAGGGGGTGGTCAAGAGACCCAGTACTTC
16	TRBV27	.	TRBD2	TRBJ2-5	CASSLSGGRNQETQYF	TGTGCCAGCAGTTTATCGGGCGGGAGAAACCAAGAGACCCAGTACTTC
16	TRBV5-1	.	TRBD2	TRBJ2-7	CASSNPSGSNEYEQYF	TGCGCCAGCAGCAACCCTAGCGGGAGCAATGAGTACGAGCAGTACTTC
16	TRBV2	.	.	TRBJ1-2	CASSEAAIGPNYGYTF	TGTGCCAGCAGTGAAGCCGCGATCGGACCTAACTATGGCTACACCTTC
14	TRBV7-8	.	.	TRBJ1-6	CASSLKLYNSPLHF	TGTGCCAGCAGCTTAAAGCTATATAATTCACCCCTCCACTTT
15	TRBV7-8	.	.	TRBJ2-7	CASSLGLERSYEQYF	TGTGCCAGCAGCTTAGGGCTAGAAAGGTCCTACGAGCAGTACTTC
13	TRBV30	.	.	TRBJ2-1	CAWSVTSYNEQFF	TGTGCCTGGAGTGTAACCTCCTACAATGAGCAGTTCTTC
15	TRBV27	.	TRBD1	TRBJ1-3	CASTLSGTAGNTIYF	TGTGCCAGCACATTGTCGGGGACAGCCGGAAACACCATATATTTT
14	TRBV9	.	.	TRBJ2-7	CASSKVAVTYEQYF	TGTGCCAGCAGTAAAGTTGCGGTGACCTACGAGCAGTACTTC
14	TRBV13	.	.	TRBJ2-1	CASSLGSSYNEQFF	TGTGCCAGCAGCTTAGGGTCTAGCTACAATGAGCAGTTCTTC
18	TRBV7-6	.	.	TRBJ1-3	CASSFNVGPRNSGNTIYF	TGTGCCAGCAGTTTTAATGTTGGGCCACGCAACTCTGGAAACACCATATATTTT
16	TRBV15	once	.	TRBJ2-6	CATSRDRGTGANVLTF	TGTGCCACCAGCAGAGATCGGGGGACCGGGGCCAACGTCCTGACTTTC
16	TRBV2	.	TRBD1	TRBJ1-5	CASRGTGSYSNQPQHF	TGTGCCAGCAGGGGGACAGGGTCGTATAGCAATCAGCCCCAGCATTTT
16	TRBV2	.	TRBD2	TRBJ2-2	CASQEWGAGLTGELFF	TGTGCCAGTCAGGAGTGGGGAGCGGGGTTGACCGGGGAGCTGTTTTTT
17	TRBV4-1	.	.	TRBJ2-7	CASSQGPSGYSSYEQYF	TGCGCCAGCAGCCAAGGTCCGAGCGGTTATAGCTCCTACGAGCAGTACTTC
16	TRBV4-2	.	TRBD1	TRBJ2-7	CASSQDRDRGWYEQYF	TGTGCCAGCAGCCAAGACAGAGACAGGGGCTGGTACGAGCAGTACTTC
15	TRBV13	.	TRBD1	TRBJ1-4	CASSLGRTGPEKLFF	TGTGCCAGCAGCTTAGGCCGGACAGGGCCTGAAAAACTGTTTTTT
14	TRBV27	few	.	TRBJ1-5	CASSPGVGNQPQHF	TGTGCCAGCAGTCCGGGGGTTGGCAATCAGCCCCAGCATTTT
12	TRBV7-6	.	.	TRBJ2-2	CVSSWDSGELFF	TGTGTCAGCAGCTGGGACTCTGGGGAGCTGTTTTTT
16	TRBV7-3	once	TRBD1	TRBJ1-2	CASSPRQGQDNYGYTF	TGTGCCAGCAGCCCGAGACAGGGTCAGGATAACTATGGCTACACCTTC